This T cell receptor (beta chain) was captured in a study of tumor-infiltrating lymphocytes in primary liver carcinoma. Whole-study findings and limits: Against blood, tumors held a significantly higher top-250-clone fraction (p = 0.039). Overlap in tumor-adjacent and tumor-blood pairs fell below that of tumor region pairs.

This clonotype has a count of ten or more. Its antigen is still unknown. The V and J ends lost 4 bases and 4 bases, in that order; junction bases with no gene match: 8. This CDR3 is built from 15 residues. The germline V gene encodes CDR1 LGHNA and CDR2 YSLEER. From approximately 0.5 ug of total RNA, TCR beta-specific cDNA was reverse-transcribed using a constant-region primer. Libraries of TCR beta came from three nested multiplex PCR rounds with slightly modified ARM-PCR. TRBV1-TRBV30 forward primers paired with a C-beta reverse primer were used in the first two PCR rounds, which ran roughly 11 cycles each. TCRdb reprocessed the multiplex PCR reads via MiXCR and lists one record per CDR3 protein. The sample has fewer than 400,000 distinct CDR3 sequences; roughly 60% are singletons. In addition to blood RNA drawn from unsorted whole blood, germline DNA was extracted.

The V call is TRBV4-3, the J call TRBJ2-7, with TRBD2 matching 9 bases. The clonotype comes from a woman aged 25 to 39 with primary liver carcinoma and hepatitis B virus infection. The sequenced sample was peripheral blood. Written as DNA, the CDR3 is TGCGCCAGCAGCCTATCCCTTAGCGGGAGTTACGAGCAGTACTTC. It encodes CASSLSLSGSYEQYF.